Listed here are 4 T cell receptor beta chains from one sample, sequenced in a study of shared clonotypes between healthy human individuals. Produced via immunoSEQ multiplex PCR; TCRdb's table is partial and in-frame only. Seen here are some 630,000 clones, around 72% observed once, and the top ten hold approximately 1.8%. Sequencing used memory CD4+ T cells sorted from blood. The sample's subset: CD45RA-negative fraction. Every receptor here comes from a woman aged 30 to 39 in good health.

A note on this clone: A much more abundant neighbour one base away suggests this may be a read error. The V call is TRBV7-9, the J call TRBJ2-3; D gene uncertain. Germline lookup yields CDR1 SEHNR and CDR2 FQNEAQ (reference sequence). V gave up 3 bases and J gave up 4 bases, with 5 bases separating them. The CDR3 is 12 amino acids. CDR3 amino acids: CASSLSPDTQYF. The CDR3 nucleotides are TGTGCCAGCAGCTTGTCCCCAGATACGCAGTATTTT.

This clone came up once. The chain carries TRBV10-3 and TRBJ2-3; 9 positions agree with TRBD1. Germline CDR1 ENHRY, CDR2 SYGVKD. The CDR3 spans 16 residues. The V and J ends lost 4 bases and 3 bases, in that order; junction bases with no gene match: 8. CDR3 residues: CAISASPGQGTDTQYF. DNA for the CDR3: TGTGCCATCAGTGCCAGTCCGGGACAGGGAACAGATACGCAGTATTTT.

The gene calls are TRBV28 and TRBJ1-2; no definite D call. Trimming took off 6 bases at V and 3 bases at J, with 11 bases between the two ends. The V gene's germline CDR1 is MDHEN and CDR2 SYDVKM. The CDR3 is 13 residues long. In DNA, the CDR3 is TGTGCCAGCAGATGGGGAACGGACTATGGCTACACCTTC. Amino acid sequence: CASRWGTDYGYTF.

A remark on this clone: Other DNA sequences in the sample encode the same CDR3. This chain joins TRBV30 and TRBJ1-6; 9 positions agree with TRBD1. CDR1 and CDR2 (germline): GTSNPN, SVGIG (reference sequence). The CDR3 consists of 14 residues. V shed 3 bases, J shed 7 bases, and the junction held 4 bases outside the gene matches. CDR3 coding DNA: TGTGCCTGGAGACGACAGGGGGACAATTCACCCCTCCACTTT. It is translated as CAWRRQGDNSPLHF.